A single sample gave rise to the 9 T cell receptor beta chains below, sequenced in a study of read filtering for tumor transcriptome and immune sequencing. From about 400 ng of RNA, a library with molecular barcoded alpha/delta and beta/gamma adaptors was made. MiXCR, run by TCRdb on the reads, gives a single entry per CDR3 protein. Of about 62,000 distinct CDR3 sequences in the sample, around a fifth were seen once. Sequences were obtained from a population of CD138-negative cells sorted from bone marrow. These receptors were obtained from a donor aged 40 or older with multiple myeloma.

This clonotype ranks as medium-sized. This chain joins TRBV20-1 and TRBJ2-1, with no clear D. The CDR3 is 11 amino acids. V was clipped by 7 bases and J by 5 bases, with 9 bases between them. In germline, CDR1 is DFQATT, CDR2 SNEGSKA (reference sequence). The chain's CDR3 is CSVLRNNEQFF. DNA for the CDR3: TGCAGTGTCCTGCGGAACAATGAGCAGTTCTTC.

This clonotype was counted at least ten times. This chain joins TRBV6-2 or TRBV6-3 and TRBJ2-3; TRBD2 aligns across 9 bases. The junction had 15 bases not matched to a gene; V was cut back by 0 bases and J by 5 bases. The CDR3 extends over 19 amino acids. Germline V gives CDR1 MNHEY, CDR2 SVGEGT. The CDR3 DNA is TGTGCCAGCAGTTACTCAACGCGGGGGCAGCGGGGGGTCAGAGATACGCAGTATTTT. Translation: CASSYSTRGQRGVRDTQYF.

The rearrangement links TRBV5-1 to TRBJ1-5, with D perhaps TRBD1 (5 bases). From germline, CDR1 is SGHRS and CDR2 YFSETQ. The CDR3 loop spans 13 amino acids. Trimming left V 3 bases short and J 11 bases short, with 15 bases between. The CDR3 loop is CASSWDGATTQHF. DNA of the CDR3: TGCGCCAGCAGCTGGGACGGGGCAACGACCCAGCATTTT.

At least ten counts were recorded for this clonotype. The chain has TRBV7-9 and TRBJ2-5, with D hard to call. V was shortened by 5 bases and J by 4 bases, with 14 bases between the two germline ends. In germline, CDR1 is SEHNR, CDR2 FQNEAQ (reference sequence). The CDR3 length is 14 residues. The CDR3: CASSPGRVGETQYF. The CDR3 DNA reads TGTGCCAGCAGCCCCGGAAGGGTAGGAGAGACCCAGTACTTC.

This clonotype was counted at least ten times. V is TRBV29-1 and J is TRBJ2-3; TRBD2 matches at 16 bases. The junction had 9 bases not matched to a gene; V was cut back by 1 base and J by 2 bases. Germline V gives CDR1 SQVTM, CDR2 ANQGSEA. The CDR3 extends over 19 amino acids. In DNA, the CDR3 is TGCAGCGTTGAAGCAACCGGGACTAGCGGGGGGGATTACACAGATACGCAGTATTTT. Translated, it gives CSVEATGTSGGDYTDTQYF.

A note on this clonotype: A junction end diverges from the germline sequence, so it may reflect a read error. The CDR3 DNA follows: TGTGCCGGCAGCTTAGTGGTACAGGGGGCTGCGAACACCGGGGAGCTGTTTTTT. Residues: CAGSLVVQGAANTGELFF. The chain couples TRBV7-8 to TRBJ2-2, with TRBD1 identical over 9 bases. CDR1 is SGHVS, CDR2 FQNEAQ, per germline. The CDR3 sequence is 18 residues long.

This clonotype was detected ten times or more. The chain carries TRBV28 and TRBJ2-7; D may correspond to TRBD1 or TRBD2 (5 bases each). V was cut by 7 bases and J by 0 bases, with 13 bases left in between. Germline V gene sequence: CDR1 MDHEN, CDR2 SYDVKM. The CDR3 runs 14 residues. The CDR3 region is CASTNWGSSYEQYF. Written as DNA, the CDR3 is TGTGCCAGCACCAATTGGGGGAGCTCCTACGAGCAGTACTTC.

The chain links TRBV20-1 to TRBJ2-3, with a tentative D call TRBD1 (5 bases). Germline-derived CDR1 and CDR2 are DFQATT and SNEGSKA (reference sequence). This CDR3 is 15 amino acids long. As DNA, the CDR3 is TGCAATGCCAGCCCCCCCAGTGGGGCTACAGATACGCAGTATTTT. This translates into CNASPPSGATDTQYF.

This chain joins TRBV5-1 and TRBJ2-2; TRBD2 agrees at 9 bases. V was pared by 3 bases and J by 2 bases, with 5 bases of the junction left unmatched. The CDR3 extends over 16 amino acids. Germline loops: CDR1 SGHRS, CDR2 YFSETQ. The CDR3 here is CASSSYSGRNTGELFF. The CDR3 DNA reads as TGCGCCAGCAGCTCTTATAGCGGGAGAAACACCGGGGAGCTGTTTTTT.